The 11 T cell receptor beta chains given below trace back to one sample, sequenced in a study of OX40 agonist ivuxolimab in advanced cancers. The method was immunoSEQ multiplex PCR; TCRdb's version includes in-frame clones alone and lacks a portion of them. Of fewer than 85,000 clones in the sample, approximately 90% are singletons; the top ten hold under 0.65%. The sequenced sample was CD4+ or CD8+ T cells sorted from blood, obtained in a trial of the OX40 agonist ivuxolimab. All receptors come from an adult with an advanced solid tumor such as melanoma, head and neck, liver or kidney cancer.

This chain connects TRBV19 to TRBJ2-7; possibly TRBD1 for D (6 bases). V was pared by 1 base and J by 2 bases, with 12 bases between. Per germline, CDR1 LNHDA and CDR2 SQIVND (reference sequence). This CDR3 is built from 15 residues. CDR3 residues: CASSIAPGATYEQYF. The DNA of the CDR3 is TGTGCCAGTAGTATAGCCCCAGGGGCCACCTACGAGCAGTACTTC. The whole variable domain, remainder taken from reference TRBV19 and TRBJ2-7, is DGGITQSPKYLFRKEGQNVTLSCEQNLNHDAMYWYRQDPGQGLRLIYYSQIVNDFQKGDIAEGYSVSREKKESFPLTVTSAQKNPTAFYLCASSIAPGATYEQYFGPGTRLTVT.

The CDR3 region is CATSNDRGGTYGYTF. In nucleotides, the CDR3 is TGTGCCACCAGCAACGACAGGGGCGGCACCTATGGCTACACCTTC. The chain links TRBV15 to TRBJ1-2; 8 nucleotides agree with TRBD1. J gave up 4 bases and V 4 bases, and 8 bases lay outside the gene matches. CDR1 is LNHNV, CDR2 YYDKDF, per germline (reference sequence). The CDR3 runs 15 residues.

This clone was detected only once. The gene calls are TRBV4-2 and TRBJ2-3, with 7 bases lining up with TRBD2. The CDR3 spans 17 residues. Per germline, CDR1 LGHNA and CDR2 YNFKEQ. The V and J ends lost 5 bases and 4 bases, in that order; junction bases with no gene match: 15. The CDR3 region is CASSAGIGRELSDTQYF. The CDR3 DNA sequence: TGTGCCAGCAGCGCGGGAATTGGGAGGGAGTTATCAGATACGCAGTATTTT.

V gene TRBV5-4 combines with J gene TRBJ2-3; tentatively, D is TRBD2 (5 bases). Between the trimmed V and J ends, which lost 4 bases and 4 bases, there was a span of 19 bases. The CDR3 totals 16 residues. The V gene's germline CDR1 is SGHNT and CDR2 YYREEE (reference sequence). CDR3 DNA sequence: TGTGCCAGCAGCCCGGGTGGTCCGGACGGGGCAGATACGCAGTATTTT. It is translated as CASSPGGPDGADTQYF.

The chain carries TRBV27 and TRBJ2-7, with D uncertain. This CDR3 region has 13 residues. The ends were cut back, 7 bases at V and 3 bases at J, with 13 bases in the middle. The germline V gene encodes CDR1 MNHEY and CDR2 SMNVEV (reference sequence). The CDR3, as DNA: TGTGCCAGCAAAAAGCCGGGCCTCTACGAGCAGTACTTC. Translation: CASKKPGLYEQYF.

This clone was seen once. This chain uses TRBV28 with TRBJ2-1; 7 nucleotides match TRBD2. The V and J ends lost 2 bases and 4 bases, in that order; junction bases with no gene match: 5. Per germline, CDR1 MDHEN and CDR2 SYDVKM. This CDR3 has 15 residues. CDR3 coding DNA: TGTGCCAGCAGTTTAGTGGGAGGGCCATACAATGAGCAGTTCTTC. Its translation is CASSLVGGPYNEQFF.

This clone was recorded once. The V call is TRBV2, the J call TRBJ2-7; D unresolved. CDR1 SNHLY and CDR2 FYNNEI come from the germline V gene. The V end was cut by 5 bases, the J end by 6 bases, with 14 bases between. The CDR3 contains 13 residues. The CDR3 is CASSPQTVGEQYF. CDR3 DNA sequence: TGTGCCAGCAGTCCCCAGACGGTAGGCGAGCAGTACTTC.

This clone was found once. The chain joins TRBV7-9 to TRBJ1-5, with unresolved D. The germline CDR1 and CDR2 sequences are SEHNR and FQNEAQ (reference sequence). V gave up 1 base and J gave up 7 bases, with 14 bases separating them. The CDR3 totals 15 residues. Here the CDR3 reads CASSLGTGWGQPQHF. The CDR3 DNA reads TGTGCCAGCAGCTTAGGGACGGGATGGGGACAGCCCCAGCATTTT.

Comments on this clone: The junction departs from germline at one end; a sequencing error may be responsible. The rearrangement uses TRBV7-7 and TRBJ2-3, with D possibly being TRBD1 (5 bases). This CDR3 contains 14 residues. Germline V gene lookup returns CDR1 SSHAT and CDR2 FNYEAQ (reference sequence). CDR3 DNA sequence: TGTGCTAGCAGCCTGCAGGGAAACACAGATACGCAGTATTTT. Amino acids: CASSLQGNTDTQYF.

The chain links TRBV5-6 to TRBJ1-2, with 7 positions matching TRBD1. The CDR3 covers 14 residues. Trimming took 4 bases from V and 0 from J; bases not matched to a gene: 3. Germline V gene sequence: CDR1 SGHDT, CDR2 YYEEEE. Written as DNA, the CDR3 is TGTGCCAGCAGCCCCGACAGGGCTAACTATGGCTACACCTTC. Translated: CASSPDRANYGYTF.

V gene TRBV2 combines with J gene TRBJ2-5; tentative D call: TRBD1 (6 bases). Germline V CDR1 and CDR2: SNHLY, FYNNEI. The CDR3 covers 13 residues. V lost 5 bases and J lost 5, with 12 bases in between. DNA of the CDR3: TGTGCCAGCAGTCCTACAGGGAAGGAGACCCAGTACTTC. Its protein product is CASSPTGKETQYF.